These T cell receptor beta chains were read from a single sample in a study of blood T cell repertoires in COVID-19. Measured with immunoSEQ multiplex PCR; TCRdb has only the in-frame clones, and not every one. Of about 230,000 clones in the sample, roughly 83% are singletons; the top ten hold 2% to 3%. Sample: peripheral blood. These receptors were taken from a woman aged 70-85 years with active or convalescent COVID-19. The CDR3 runs from the conserved cysteine through the conserved F or W. The D gene is left open where the match is weak. The size field is filled for only some rows; it gives once, few, many or a size class.

d_call,cdr3_length,clone_size,v_call,j_call,cdr3_aa,cdr3_nt
TRBD2,15,.,TRBV9,TRBJ2-3,CASSVGLAGADTQYF,TGTGCCAGCAGCGTGGGACTAGCGGGTGCAGATACGCAGTATTTT
TRBD1,14,.,TRBV4-2,TRBJ1-5,CASSRDRLNQPQHF,TGTGCCAGCAGCCGGGACAGGCTCAATCAGCCCCAGCATTTT
TRBD2,16,few,TRBV18,TRBJ2-7,CASSLRASGGINEQYF,TGTGCCAGCTCACTCCGGGCTAGCGGGGGGATCAACGAGCAGTACTTC
.,14,.,TRBV3-1/TRBV3-2,TRBJ1-2,CASSQGAGPYGYTF,TGTGCCAGCAGCCAAGGGGCGGGACCCTATGGCTACACCTTC
TRBD1,17,.,TRBV14,TRBJ1-2,CASSHGTGRSSNYGYTF,TGTGCCAGCAGCCATGGGACAGGACGGTCCTCTAACTATGGCTACACCTTC
TRBD2,16,.,TRBV27,TRBJ2-5,CASSKTVGGIQETQYF,TGTGCCAGCAGTAAGACAGTGGGGGGGATCCAAGAGACCCAGTACTTC
.,13,few,TRBV4-2,TRBJ1-1,CASSLQGITEAFF,TGTGCCAGCAGCCTGCAGGGGATCACTGAAGCTTTCTTT
.,13,once,TRBV30,TRBJ1-5,CAWSGRGDQPQHF,TGTGCCTGGAGTGGCAGGGGTGATCAGCCCCAGCATTTT
.,14,.,TRBV7-9,TRBJ1-5,CASSRQDSNQPQHF,TGTGCCAGCAGCCGACAGGATAGCAATCAGCCCCAGCATTTT
.,16,.,TRBV18,TRBJ2-3,CASSPRRPQGTDTQYF,TGTGCCAGCTCACCACGTCGCCCTCAGGGTACAGATACGCAGTATTTT
TRBD2,14,.,TRBV5-1,TRBJ2-5,CASSLSAGEETQYF,TGCGCCAGCAGCTTGTCGGCGGGGGAAGAGACCCAGTACTTC
TRBD1,14,.,TRBV6-5,TRBJ2-7,CASRREQGAGEQYF,TGTGCCAGCAGGCGCGAACAGGGGGCGGGTGAGCAGTACTTC
.,14,.,TRBV13,TRBJ2-7,CASSLNSPPYEQYF,TGTGCCAGCAGCTTAAACAGCCCTCCCTACGAGCAGTACTTC
.,15,.,TRBV13,TRBJ2-2,CASSLGRRSTGELFF,TGTGCCAGCAGCTTAGGCCGAAGGAGCACCGGGGAGCTGTTTTTT
TRBD2,20,.,TRBV4-3,TRBJ2-3,CASSPDPGLAGHSSTDTQYF,TGCGCCAGCAGCCCCGACCCGGGACTAGCGGGGCATTCTAGCACAGATACGCAGTATTTT
TRBD1,17,.,TRBV5-1,TRBJ2-7,CASSVTPLRQGSYEQYF,TGCGCCAGCAGCGTCACTCCCCTCCGACAGGGTTCCTACGAGCAGTACTTC
TRBD1,15,few,TRBV28,TRBJ2-1,CASSPGGGIYNEQFF,TGTGCCAGCAGTCCAGGGGGTGGGATCTACAATGAGCAGTTCTTC
TRBD2,18,once,TRBV6-1,TRBJ2-7,CASSDRLAGAYNPYEQYF,TGTGCCAGCAGTGACCGACTAGCGGGAGCCTACAATCCCTACGAGCAGTACTTC
TRBD1,15,.,TRBV15,TRBJ2-7,CATSRSDRDSYEQYF,TGTGCCACCAGCAGATCGGACAGGGACTCCTACGAGCAGTACTTC
TRBD1,12,.,TRBV3-1/TRBV3-2,TRBJ1-4,CASSQGWTGLFF,TGTGCCAGCAGCCAAGGTTGGACAGGTTTGTTTTTT
.,14,.,TRBV5-5,TRBJ1-3,CASSLPGSGNTIYF,TGTGCCAGCAGCTTGCCAGGGTCAGGAAACACCATATATTTT
.,16,.,TRBV21-1,TRBJ2-7,CASSTSKQGAPREQYF,TGTGCCAGCAGCACTTCTAAGCAGGGGGCGCCTCGCGAGCAGTACTTC
.,15,.,TRBV27,TRBJ2-1,CASSLYNQRRNEQFF,TGTGCCAGCAGTTTATACAACCAGCGGCGCAATGAGCAGTTCTTC
.,13,.,TRBV9,TRBJ2-2,CASSVVGAGELFF,TGTGCCAGCAGCGTAGTCGGGGCCGGGGAGCTGTTTTTT
.,17,.,TRBV4-3,TRBJ1-1,CASSQDEFYSMNTEAFF,TGCGCCAGCAGCCAAGATGAGTTCTACTCCATGAACACTGAAGCTTTCTTT
TRBD1,14,.,TRBV29-1,TRBJ1-4,CSVRQGPTNEKLFF,TGCAGCGTGCGACAGGGCCCGACTAATGAAAAACTGTTTTTT
.,17,.,TRBV3-1/TRBV3-2,TRBJ1-6,CASSQDRWGDGNSPLHF,TGTGCCAGCAGCCAAGATCGGTGGGGGGATGGCAATTCACCCCTCCACTTT
TRBD1,14,.,TRBV19,TRBJ2-5,CASSVGQGTETQYF,TGTGCCAGTAGCGTGGGACAGGGTACGGAGACCCAGTACTTC
.,15,.,TRBV7-6,TRBJ2-7,CASSLRRAGIYEQYF,TGTGCCAGCAGCTTAAGGCGGGCGGGAATCTACGAGCAGTACTTC
.,14,.,TRBV10-1,TRBJ1-1,CASSDGGGNTEAFF,TGCGCCAGCAGTGACGGGGGGGGGAACACTGAAGCTTTCTTT
.,15,once,TRBV6-5,TRBJ2-2,CASRLLQGNTGELFF,TGTGCCAGCAGACTCCTACAGGGTAACACCGGGGAGCTGTTTTTT
.,11,.,TRBV7-2,TRBJ2-5,CAVRGEETQYF,TGTGCCGTCAGAGGAGAAGAGACCCAGTACTTC
.,12,.,TRBV28,TRBJ2-3,CASSGGTDTQYF,TGTGCCAGCAGCGGGGGAACAGATACGCAGTATTTT
.,13,.,TRBV2,TRBJ1-5,CASSGQANQPQHF,TGTGCCAGCAGTGGACAGGCCAACCAGCCCCAGCATTTT